What follows are 10 T cell receptor beta chains derived from one specimen sequenced in a study of cytomegalovirus exposure and HLA in healthy donors. The PCR had 60 Vbeta and 13 Jbeta primers. Measured with immunoSEQ multiplex PCR; TCRdb has only the in-frame clones, and not every one. Among over 200,000 clones listed, around 70% were seen once. Input material: PBMCs. The receptors were gathered from a man aged 40-50 years in good health and CMV-seropositive.

The chain recombines TRBV10-3 with TRBJ2-7; maybe TRBD1 (6 bases). Germline CDR1 is ENHRY and CDR2 is SYGVKD. The CDR3 is 11 residues long. Trimming left V 5 bases short and J 7 bases short, with 9 bases between. In DNA form, the CDR3 reads TGTGCCATCAGTAACAGGGATGAGCAGTACTTC. This translates into CAISNRDEQYF.

J is TRBJ1-6 and V is TRBV2; D is ambiguous. The ends were cut back, 7 bases at V and 8 bases at J, with 12 bases in the middle. The CDR3 runs 13 residues. CDR1 and CDR2 from the germline V gene are SNHLY and FYNNEI. CDR3 DNA: TGTGCCAGCAAGGAGACGTTTTATTCACCCCTCCACTTT. Translated: CASKETFYSPLHF.

The chain has TRBV20-1 and TRBJ2-5, with no clear D. Germline values: CDR1 DFQATT, CDR2 SNEGSKA (reference sequence). The CDR3 loop spans 10 amino acids. The germline V and J ends were trimmed by 6 bases and 5 bases, with 7 bases remaining between them. CDR3 protein: CSAARETQYF. The CDR3 bases are TGCAGTGCGGCGAGGGAGACCCAGTACTTC.

V usage is TRBV5-1 and J usage is TRBJ1-2; 7 bases line up with TRBD1. V lost 8 bases, J lost 3 bases, and 10 bases stayed unmatched. Germline CDR1 SGHRS, CDR2 YFSETQ. The CDR3 is made up of 14 amino acids. The CDR3: CASKMTGTDYGYTF. CDR3 DNA: TGCGCCAGTAAGATGACAGGGACAGACTATGGCTACACCTTC.

This clone was counted a single time. The rearrangement joins TRBV6-6 to TRBJ2-3; maybe TRBD2 (7 bases). V lost 7 bases, J lost 6 bases, and 20 bases lay in between. CDR3 length: 15 amino acids. Looked up from germline, CDR1 is MNHNY and CDR2 is SVGAGI (reference sequence). This chain's CDR3 is CASTPLRGAGDTQYF. The CDR3 DNA reads as TGTGCCAGCACCCCGCTTCGGGGGGCTGGCGATACGCAGTATTTT.

This clone turned up a few times. The rearrangement uses TRBV4-1 and TRBJ2-5; D ambiguous. CDR1 MGHRA and CDR2 YSYEKL come from the germline V gene. This CDR3 is built from 13 residues. The germline V and J ends were trimmed by 5 bases and 6 bases, with 13 bases remaining between them. The CDR3 loop reads CASSTQEAQTQYF. The CDR3 bases are TGCGCCAGCAGCACACAAGAGGCGCAGACCCAGTACTTC.

The CDR3 DNA reads TGTGCCAGCAGTTTCGCCCGGGACAGGGTGAACACTGAAGCTTTCTTT. This sequence encodes CASSFARDRVNTEAFF. The genes are TRBV27 and TRBJ1-1; 9 bases map to TRBD1. V shed 3 bases, J shed 0 bases, and the junction held 5 bases outside the gene matches. CDR3 length equals 16 residues. Germline V CDR1 and CDR2: MNHEY, SMNVEV (reference sequence).

The J gene is TRBJ2-1, the V gene TRBV11-3; D is possibly TRBD1 (6 bases). Germline assignment: CDR1 SGHNT and CDR2 YENEEA. The CDR3 length is 16 residues. V was cut by 1 base and J by 5 bases, with 15 bases left in between. The CDR3 DNA reads TGTGCCAGCAGCTTAGGGGGTACCAGGGGTAACAATGAGCAGTTCTTC. It specifies CASSLGGTRGNNEQFF.

This CDR3 is CASSLSGGGVHTQYF. The CDR3 DNA is TGTGCCAGCAGCCTAAGCGGGGGTGGTGTACATACGCAGTATTTT. The chain combines TRBV6-5 with TRBJ2-3; 8 bases map to TRBD2. Germline lookup yields CDR1 MNHEY and CDR2 SVGAGI. This CDR3 has 15 amino acids. Trimming cost V 6 bases and J 7 bases; bases outside gene matches: 12.

This chain connects TRBV5-1 to TRBJ2-2; possibly TRBD1 for D (6 bases). The length of the CDR3 is 15 residues. With 1 base removed from V and 7 bases from J, the gap between germline ends came to 14 bases. Per the germline V gene, CDR1 is SGHRS and CDR2 is YFSETQ. CDR3 region: CASSLIQGTFGELFF. CDR3 DNA: TGCGCCAGCAGCTTGATCCAGGGGACCTTCGGGGAGCTGTTTTTT.